The next 4 T cell receptor beta chains were all read from a single sample in a study of cytomegalovirus exposure and HLA in healthy donors. The assay was immunoSEQ multiplex PCR, and TCRdb's table has in-frame clones only and misses some. Of around 140,000 clones in the sample, around 90% were seen once. Sequencing was done on a sample of PBMCs. Receptors originate from a man younger than 35 in good health and CMV-seropositive.

This chain links TRBV6-1 with TRBJ1-5; tentative D call: TRBD1 (5 bases). Germline values: CDR1 MNHNS, CDR2 SASEGT. The CDR3 runs to 17 residues. Deletions cut 1 base from V and 5 bases from J, with 18 bases between. CDR3 bases: TGTGCCAGCAGTGAAGTCCTATCGACAGCGAAGTATCAGCCCCAGCATTTT. Protein sequence: CASSEVLSTAKYQPQHF.

V and J are TRBV28 and TRBJ1-1, with D possibly TRBD1 on 5 matching bases. Trimming left V 6 bases short and J 3 bases short, with 20 bases between. This CDR3 has 16 residues. From germline, CDR1 is MDHEN and CDR2 SYDVKM. CDR3 loop: CASSEPGRASHTEAFF. CDR3 nucleotides: TGTGCCAGCAGCGAACCCGGCAGGGCTTCGCACACTGAAGCTTTCTTT.

There are many counts of this clone. The chain uses TRBV11-2 and TRBJ2-1; possibly TRBD2 for D (6 bases). The CDR3 sequence is 15 residues long. V was shortened by 3 bases and J by 4 bases, with 13 bases between the two germline ends. Germline-derived CDR1 and CDR2 are SGHAT and FQNNGV. The CDR3, as DNA: TGTGCCAGCAGCTTTCGGTTAGCGGCTTACAATGAGCAGTTCTTC. Translation: CASSFRLAAYNEQFF.

This chain joins TRBV10-3 and TRBJ2-7, with 9 bases aligning to TRBD1. There are 14 residues in the CDR3. Trimming at V came to 6 bases and at J to 6 bases, leaving 9 bases not matched to a gene. Germline assignment: CDR1 ENHRY and CDR2 SYGVKD. The CDR3 DNA reads as TGTGCCATCAGGACCGGGGACAGGGTTGGCGAGCAGTACTTC. Its translation is CAIRTGDRVGEQYF.